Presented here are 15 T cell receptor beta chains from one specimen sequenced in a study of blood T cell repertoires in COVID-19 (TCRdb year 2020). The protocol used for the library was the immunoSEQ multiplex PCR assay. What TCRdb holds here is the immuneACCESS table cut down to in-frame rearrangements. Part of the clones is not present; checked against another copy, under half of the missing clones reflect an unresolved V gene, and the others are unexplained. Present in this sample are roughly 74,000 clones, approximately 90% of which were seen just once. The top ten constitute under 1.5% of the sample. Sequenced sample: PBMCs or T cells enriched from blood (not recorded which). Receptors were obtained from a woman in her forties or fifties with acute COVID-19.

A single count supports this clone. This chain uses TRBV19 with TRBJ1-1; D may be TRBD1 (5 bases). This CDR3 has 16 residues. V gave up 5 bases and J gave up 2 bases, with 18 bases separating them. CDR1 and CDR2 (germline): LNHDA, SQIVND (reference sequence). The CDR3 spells CASSGVRGTGNTEAFF. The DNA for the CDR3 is TGTGCCAGTAGTGGCGTGCGGGGCACGGGCAACACTGAAGCTTTCTTT.

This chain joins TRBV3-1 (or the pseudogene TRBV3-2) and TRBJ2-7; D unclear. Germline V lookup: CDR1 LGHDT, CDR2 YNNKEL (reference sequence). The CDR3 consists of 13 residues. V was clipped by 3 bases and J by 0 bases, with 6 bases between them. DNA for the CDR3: TGTGCCAGCAGCCATCCTAGCTCCTACGAGCAGTACTTC. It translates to CASSHPSSYEQYF.

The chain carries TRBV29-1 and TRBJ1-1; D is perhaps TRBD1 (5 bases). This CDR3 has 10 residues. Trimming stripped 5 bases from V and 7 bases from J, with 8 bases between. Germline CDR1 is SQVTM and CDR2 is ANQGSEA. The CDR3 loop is CSVPGLEAFF. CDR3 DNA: TGCAGCGTTCCGGGACTTGAAGCTTTCTTT.

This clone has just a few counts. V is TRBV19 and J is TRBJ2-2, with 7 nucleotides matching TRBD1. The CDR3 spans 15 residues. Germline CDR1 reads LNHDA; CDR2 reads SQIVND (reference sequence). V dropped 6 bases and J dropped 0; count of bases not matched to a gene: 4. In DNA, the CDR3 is TGTGCCAGTAGGGTTACAGGGGCGAACACCGGGGAGCTGTTTTTT. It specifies CASRVTGANTGELFF.

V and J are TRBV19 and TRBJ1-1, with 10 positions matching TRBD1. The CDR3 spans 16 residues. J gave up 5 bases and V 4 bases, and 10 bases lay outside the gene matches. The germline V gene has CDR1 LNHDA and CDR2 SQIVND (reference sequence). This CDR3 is CASSTRDRGGRTEAFF. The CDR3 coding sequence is TGTGCCAGTAGTACCCGGGACAGGGGCGGGAGGACTGAAGCTTTCTTT.

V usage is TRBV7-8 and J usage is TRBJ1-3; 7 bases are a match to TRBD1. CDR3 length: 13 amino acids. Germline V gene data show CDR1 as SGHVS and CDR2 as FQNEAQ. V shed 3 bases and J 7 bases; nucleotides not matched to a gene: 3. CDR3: CASSLTGSNTIYF. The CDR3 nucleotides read TGTGCCAGCAGCTTGACAGGGAGCAACACCATATATTTT.

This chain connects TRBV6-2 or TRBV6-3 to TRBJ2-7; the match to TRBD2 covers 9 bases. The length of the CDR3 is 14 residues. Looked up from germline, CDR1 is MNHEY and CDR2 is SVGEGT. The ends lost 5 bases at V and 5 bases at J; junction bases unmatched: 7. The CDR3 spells CASSIAGVGDEQYF. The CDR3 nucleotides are TGTGCCAGCAGTATAGCGGGAGTCGGAGACGAGCAGTACTTC.

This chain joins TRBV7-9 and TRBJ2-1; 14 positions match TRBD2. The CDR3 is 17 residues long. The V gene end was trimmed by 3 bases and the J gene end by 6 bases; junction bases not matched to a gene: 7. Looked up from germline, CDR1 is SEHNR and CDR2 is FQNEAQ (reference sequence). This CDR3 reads CASSLGLAGEISNEQFF. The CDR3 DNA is TGTGCCAGCAGCTTGGGACTAGCGGGAGAGATCTCCAATGAGCAGTTCTTC.

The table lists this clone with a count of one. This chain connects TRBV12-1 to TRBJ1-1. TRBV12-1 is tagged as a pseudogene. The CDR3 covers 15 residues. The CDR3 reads CASSLGPGENTEAFF. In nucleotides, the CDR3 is TGTGCCAGCAGCTTAGGCCCGGGGGAAAACACTGAAGCTTTCTTT.

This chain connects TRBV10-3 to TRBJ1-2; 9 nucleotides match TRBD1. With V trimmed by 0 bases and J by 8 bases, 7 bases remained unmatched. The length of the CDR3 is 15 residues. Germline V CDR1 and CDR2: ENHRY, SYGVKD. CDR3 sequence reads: CAISESTGGGFGYTF. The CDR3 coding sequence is TGTGCCATCAGTGAGTCGACAGGGGGGGGTTTCGGCTACACCTTC.

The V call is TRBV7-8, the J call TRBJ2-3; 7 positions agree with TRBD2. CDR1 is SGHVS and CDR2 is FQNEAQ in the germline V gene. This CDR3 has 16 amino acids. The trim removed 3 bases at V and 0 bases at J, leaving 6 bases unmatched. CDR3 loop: CASSLVSGTSTDTQYF. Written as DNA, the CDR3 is TGTGCCAGCAGCTTGGTCAGCGGGACTAGCACAGATACGCAGTATTTT.

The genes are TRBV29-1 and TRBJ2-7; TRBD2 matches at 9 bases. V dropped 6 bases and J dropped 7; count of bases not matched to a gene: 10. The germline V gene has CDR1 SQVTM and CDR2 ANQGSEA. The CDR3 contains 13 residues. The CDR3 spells CSVTAGGSQEQYF. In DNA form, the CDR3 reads TGCAGCGTCACTGCGGGAGGGAGTCAAGAGCAGTACTTC.

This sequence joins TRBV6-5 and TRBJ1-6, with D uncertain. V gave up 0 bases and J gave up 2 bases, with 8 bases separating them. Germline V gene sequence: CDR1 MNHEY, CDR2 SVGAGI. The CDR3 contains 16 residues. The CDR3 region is CASSYSGITYNSPLHF. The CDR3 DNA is TGTGCCAGCAGTTACTCCGGGATAACCTATAATTCACCCCTCCACTTT.

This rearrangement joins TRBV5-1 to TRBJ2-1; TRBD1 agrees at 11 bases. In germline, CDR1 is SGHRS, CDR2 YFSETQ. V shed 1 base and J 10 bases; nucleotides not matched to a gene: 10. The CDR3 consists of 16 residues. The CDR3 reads CASSLRGQGVLHEQFF. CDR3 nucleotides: TGCGCCAGCAGCTTGCGGGGACAGGGGGTTCTCCACGAGCAGTTCTTC.

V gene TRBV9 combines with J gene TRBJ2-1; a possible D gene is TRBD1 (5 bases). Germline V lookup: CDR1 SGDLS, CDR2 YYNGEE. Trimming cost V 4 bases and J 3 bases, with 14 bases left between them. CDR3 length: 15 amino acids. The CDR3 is CASSKTQGSYNEQFF. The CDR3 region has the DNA TGTGCCAGCAGCAAAACTCAGGGTAGCTACAATGAGCAGTTCTTC.